This T cell receptor beta chain was found in a study of CD8 T cells in ankylosing spondylitis. Study-wide results and caveats: Disease-linked clones bore a CD8+ phenotype and were relatively rare in peripheral blood. Ankylosing spondylitis blood appeared to carry a characteristic TCR beta motif of roughly 8 highly homologous variants.

This clonotype was found a few times. What it binds is not known. One entry per CDR3 protein, called by TCRdb with MiXCR from the 5' RACE reads. The data hold around 440,000 distinct CDR3 sequences, with roughly 18% observed a single time. The receptor was isolated from a male donor with ankylosing spondylitis. Sequenced sample: blood, either unsorted or a sorted T cell fraction (not recorded which).

CDR3 loop: CASSLSAGVEDTQYF. Here the CDR3 DNA reads TGTGCCAGCAGTTTATCAGCGGGAGTAGAAGATACGCAGTATTTT. The genes are TRBV12-3 or TRBV12-4 and TRBJ2-3, with TRBD2 identical over 8 bases. V lost 2 bases, J lost 5 bases, and 6 bases stayed unmatched. The CDR3 has 15 residues.